Described below is a single TCR beta chain sequence and its context. Antigen unknown. Sequencing was performed with immunoSEQ multiplex PCR; in TCRdb, only in-frame clones are kept and a portion is missing. The repertoire includes just over 2,000,000 clones, around 95% of them detected once, and about 0.13% sits in the top ten. These data come from a study of shared clonotypes between healthy human individuals. Study at large: Participating donors consisted of a couple of women and a few men aged 18 to 49. Study conclusions and caveats: Measured sharing among donors was expected to vary with sequencing depth. Even with large depth, rarefaction showed that sorted-subset sequencing was incomplete.

Specimen: naive CD4+ T cells sorted from blood. Subset given: CD45RA+ positively selected. The TCR originated in a man between 18 and 29 years old in good health.

CDR3 amino acids: CASSPPLREGRYEQYF. For the CDR3, the DNA is TGTGCCAGCAGCCCACCCCTCAGGGAGGGGAGATACGAGCAGTACTTC. The rearrangement links TRBV4-2 to TRBJ2-7, with TRBD2 matching 7 bases. The CDR3 runs 16 residues. The germline V gene encodes CDR1 LGHNA and CDR2 YNFKEQ. With 4 bases clipped from V and 4 bases from J, the junction kept 13 bases outside the gene matches.